What follows is one TCR beta chain and its context. The data are from a study of T cell changes during pregnancy in multiple sclerosis. Measured with immunoSEQ multiplex PCR; TCRdb has only the in-frame clones, and not every one. The sample holds roughly 75,000 clones, roughly 92% seen once. The sample in question was peripheral blood, obtained in the third trimester of pregnancy. The TCR comes from a female donor in good health, enrolled as a control in a pregnancy study.

CDR3 in amino acids: CASSSRRSGIHYEQYF. CDR3 sequence (DNA): TGTGCCAGCAGCTCAAGACGTAGCGGGATCCACTACGAGCAGTACTTC. The chain carries TRBV7-2 and TRBJ2-7, with 8 nucleotides matching TRBD2. Losses at the gene ends were 4 bases for V and 3 bases for J; bases not matched to a gene: 11. Germline CDR1 reads SGHTA; CDR2 reads FQGNSA. This CDR3 comprises 16 residues.